Listed here are 28 T cell receptor beta chains from one sample, sequenced in a study of cytomegalovirus exposure and HLA in healthy donors. The PCR contained 60 Vbeta and 13 Jbeta primers. Data came from immunoSEQ multiplex PCR; TCRdb stores just in-frame clones and leaves some out. The table lists about 220,000 clones, less than 85% of them singletons. Sample: PBMCs. Every receptor here comes from a man between 18 and 29 years old in good health and CMV-seronegative.

The rearrangement links TRBV29-1 to TRBJ1-1, with D unclear. The CDR3 extends over 13 amino acids. The V gene's germline CDR1 is SQVTM and CDR2 ANQGSEA. Trimming took off 6 bases at V and 0 bases at J, with 11 bases between the two ends. CDR3 nucleotides: TGCAGCGTCTCGACACCGATGAACACTGAAGCTTTCTTT. Its protein product is CSVSTPMNTEAFF.

The V gene is TRBV28, the J gene TRBJ2-1, with a tentative D call TRBD1 (6 bases). This CDR3 is 15 amino acids long. V shed 2 bases and J shed 4 bases, with 12 bases lying between them. Looked up from germline, CDR1 is MDHEN and CDR2 is SYDVKM. The CDR3 nucleotides are TGTGCCAGCAGTTTAATACAGGGAGATTACAATGAGCAGTTCTTC. It specifies CASSLIQGDYNEQFF.

The rearrangement joins TRBV5-1 to TRBJ2-1; D is ambiguous. CDR3 size: 17 residues. Trimming removed 0 bases from V and 4 bases from J, with 17 bases in between. Germline-derived CDR1 and CDR2 are SGHRS and YFSETQ. The CDR3 nucleotides read TGCGCCAGCAGCTTGGATTCCGTACCTAGGTTATACAATGAGCAGTTCTTC. It yields the protein CASSLDSVPRLYNEQFF.

This chain joins TRBV7-2 and TRBJ2-1; 9 nucleotides agree with TRBD1. The CDR3 extends over 15 amino acids. Germline V CDR1 and CDR2: SGHTA, FQGNSA. The V gene end was trimmed by 4 bases and the J gene end by 10 bases; junction bases not matched to a gene: 11. CDR3 DNA sequence: TGTGCCAGCAGCTACTTTTCCGGGACAGGGACGGAGCAGTTCTTC. Translation: CASSYFSGTGTEQFF.

The table lists this clone with a few counts. The junction differs from germline at one of its ends, possibly a read error. The J gene is TRBJ1-4, the V gene TRBV28; unclear D gene. The CDR3 runs to 11 residues. CDR1 and CDR2 from the germline V gene are MDHEN and SYDVKM. The DNA for the CDR3 is TGTGCCAGCAGTGGGGAGGGAAGTCCCCTTTTC. As protein: CASSGEGSPLF.

DNA of the CDR3: TGTGCCAGCAGGAACCGGGACAGGGGAAGGGCCCTCCACTTT. Its translation is CASRNRDRGRALHF. The V gene is TRBV2, the J gene TRBJ1-6, with 10 nucleotides matching TRBD1. This CDR3 spans 14 amino acids. V was clipped by 6 bases and J by 14 bases; unmatched bases: 10. Germline V gives CDR1 SNHLY, CDR2 FYNNEI. Combining the CDR3 with reference TRBV2 and TRBJ1-6 gives the whole variable domain EPEVTQTPSHQVTQMGQEVILRCVPISNHLYFYWYRQILGQKVEFLVSFYNNEISEKSEIFDDQFSVERPDGSNFTLKIRSTKLEDSAMYFCASRNRDRGRALHFGNGTRLTVT.

This chain connects TRBV5-1 to TRBJ2-1; 14 nucleotides line up with TRBD2. The CDR3 has 17 residues. The V gene end was trimmed by 4 bases and the J gene end by 1 base; junction bases not matched to a gene: 4. CDR1 is SGHRS and CDR2 is YFSETQ in the germline V gene. CDR3 DNA: TGCGCCAGCAGCGGGGGACTAGCGGGAGTGTCCTACAATGAGCAGTTCTTC. The encoded protein is CASSGGLAGVSYNEQFF.

The V call is TRBV14, the J call TRBJ2-7; 9 bases are a match to TRBD1. V shed 4 bases and J 4 bases; nucleotides not matched to a gene: 8. CDR1 and CDR2 from the germline V gene are SGHDN and FVKESK. The CDR3 extends over 15 amino acids. The CDR3 nucleotides are TGTGCCAGCAGCCTCCCCGGGACAGGGATGTACGAGCAGTACTTC. Translated: CASSLPGTGMYEQYF.

The genes are TRBV2 and TRBJ1-2; D uncertain. The V end lost 6 bases, the J end lost 2 bases, and 13 bases lay between the germline ends. This CDR3 is 14 amino acids long. Germline loops: CDR1 SNHLY, CDR2 FYNNEI. DNA for the CDR3: TGTGCCAGCAGCCTTAGGTCGGGAAACTATGGCTACACCTTC. This translates into CASSLRSGNYGYTF.

The V gene is TRBV5-4, the J gene TRBJ2-7; possibly TRBD1 for D (6 bases). This CDR3 spans 14 amino acids. The ends were cut back, 0 bases at V and 2 bases at J, with 9 bases in the middle. Germline V CDR1 and CDR2: SGHNT, YYREEE (reference sequence). This CDR3 reads CASSLDRETYEQYF. CDR3 DNA: TGTGCCAGCAGCTTGGACAGGGAGACCTACGAGCAGTACTTC.

The chain couples TRBV5-1 to TRBJ2-3; TRBD1 might be the D (5 bases). This CDR3 comprises 15 residues. Per the germline V gene, CDR1 is SGHRS and CDR2 is YFSETQ. V lost 3 bases to trimming and J lost 1 base, with 12 bases between them. The CDR3 nucleotides read TGCGCCAGCAGCTACCAGACAGAAGGCACAGATACGCAGTATTTT. This gives the protein CASSYQTEGTDTQYF.

The rearrangement links TRBV30 to TRBJ1-3; 7 nucleotides align to TRBD1. J lost 3 bases, V lost 1 base, and 3 bases had no gene match. The CDR3 sequence is 14 residues long. CDR1 and CDR2 from the germline V gene are GTSNPN and SVGIG (reference sequence). CDR3 sequence reads: CAWSAGQVGNTIYF. The CDR3 bases are TGTGCCTGGAGTGCCGGACAGGTTGGAAACACCATATATTTT.

The chain is built from TRBV4-2 and TRBJ2-1; 12 positions agree with TRBD2. The J segment lost 4 bases and the V segment lost 4 bases, leaving 2 bases of the junction unmatched. The CDR3 covers 15 residues. Germline V gene lookup returns CDR1 LGHNA and CDR2 YNFKEQ. CDR3 region: CASSPLAGGYNEQFF. CDR3 DNA sequence: TGTGCCAGCAGCCCGCTAGCGGGAGGGTACAATGAGCAGTTCTTC.

The table lists this clone with a few counts. The V gene is TRBV7-9, the J gene TRBJ1-2, with 9 bases that match TRBD1. This CDR3 spans 14 amino acids. Germline assignment: CDR1 SEHNR and CDR2 FQNEAQ (reference sequence). The J segment lost 7 bases and the V segment lost 2 bases, leaving 5 bases of the junction unmatched. The CDR3 bases are TGTGCCAGCAGCTTAAAGGGACAGGGCTTTGGCTACACCTTC. As protein: CASSLKGQGFGYTF.

This clone was recorded many times. The chain employs TRBV25-1 and TRBJ2-7; D is perhaps TRBD1 (6 bases). This CDR3 region has 15 residues. The ends were cut back, 4 bases at V and 6 bases at J, with 19 bases in the middle. Germline CDR1 is MGHDK and CDR2 is SYGVNS. The CDR3 coding sequence is TGTGCCAGCAGTGCACACGCCACAGGGATTGGCGAGCAGTACTTC. Translated, it gives CASSAHATGIGEQYF.

The chain uses TRBV5-1 and TRBJ2-1; a possible D gene is TRBD2 (6 bases). Germline V lookup: CDR1 SGHRS, CDR2 YFSETQ. The CDR3 is 16 amino acids. V was clipped by 4 bases and J by 4 bases, with 18 bases between them. CDR3 DNA: TGCGCCAGCAGCCCGATGGTGGCGGGGCATTACAATGAGCAGTTCTTC. Encoded protein: CASSPMVAGHYNEQFF.

The chain uses TRBV6-6 and TRBJ1-2, with D perhaps TRBD1 (5 bases). Trimming removed 5 bases at V and 8 bases at J, with 12 bases between. From germline, CDR1 is MNHNY and CDR2 SVGAGI (reference sequence). This CDR3 has 12 amino acids. The CDR3 here is CASSTTGDGYTF. DNA for the CDR3: TGTGCCAGCAGTACAACGGGGGACGGCTACACCTTC.

The chain combines TRBV28 with TRBJ1-4; 7 bases are shared with TRBD1. J gave up 6 bases and V 5 bases, and 9 bases lay outside the gene matches. CDR3 length: 15 residues. Germline CDR1 MDHEN, CDR2 SYDVKM. CDR3 protein: CASSRPGTEDEKLFF. In DNA form, the CDR3 reads TGTGCCAGCAGTCGGCCCGGGACAGAAGATGAAAAACTGTTTTTT.

CDR3 sequence (DNA): TGTGCCAGCAGCCCTTCAAGGTCAGGGGTTAGCCAGCCCCAGCATTTT. The encoded protein is CASSPSRSGVSQPQHF. V usage is TRBV2 and J usage is TRBJ1-5; possible D gene TRBD1, 6 bases. Germline V gene sequence: CDR1 SNHLY, CDR2 FYNNEI. Trimming took off 6 bases at V and 7 bases at J, with 22 bases between the two ends. This CDR3 region has 16 residues.

This clone appeared once. The chain recombines TRBV6-5 with TRBJ2-7, with TRBD1 matching 9 bases. In germline, CDR1 is MNHEY, CDR2 SVGAGI. J was trimmed by 3 bases and V by 5 bases; bases with no gene match: 5. The CDR3 loop spans 14 amino acids. CDR3: CASSRDRDFYEQYF. In nucleotides, the CDR3 is TGTGCCAGCAGTAGGGACAGGGATTTCTACGAGCAGTACTTC.

The genes are TRBV6-5 and TRBJ2-7, with D possibly TRBD2 on 5 matching bases. V was cut by 5 bases and J by 3 bases, with 11 bases left in between. Germline values: CDR1 MNHEY, CDR2 SVGAGI. This CDR3 contains 13 residues. CDR3 bases: TGTGCCAGCAGTAACACTAGAAGCTACGAGCAGTACTTC. Its protein product is CASSNTRSYEQYF.

The rearrangement links TRBV7-3 to TRBJ1-2, with 7 bases matching TRBD1. V dropped 5 bases and J dropped 5; count of bases not matched to a gene: 11. CDR3 length: 15 residues. Germline V gene data show CDR1 as SGHTA and CDR2 as FQGTGA. CDR3 nucleotides: TGTGCCAGCAGCCCTACGGGGACAGTTTCTTATGGCTACACCTTC. Amino acids: CASSPTGTVSYGYTF.

The V call is TRBV18, the J call TRBJ2-7; 16 positions match TRBD2. V lost 3 bases and J lost 4; bases outside the gene matches: 6. Germline-derived CDR1 and CDR2 are KGHSH and LQKENI. The CDR3 length is 17 residues. The chain's CDR3 is CASSPGLAGGPKYEQYF. The CDR3 DNA sequence: TGTGCCAGCTCACCGGGACTAGCGGGAGGGCCAAAGTACGAGCAGTACTTC.

V gene TRBV4-1 combines with J gene TRBJ1-1; D not certain. Per germline, CDR1 MGHRA and CDR2 YSYEKL. The V and J ends lost 1 base and 7 bases respectively, with 19 bases between them. The CDR3 spans 16 residues. CDR3 residues: CASSQGWQPTRVEAFF. CDR3 nucleotide sequence: TGCGCCAGCAGCCAAGGATGGCAGCCCACTAGAGTTGAAGCTTTCTTT.

The V gene is TRBV7-9, the J gene TRBJ2-4; 7 nucleotides line up with TRBD2. Losses at the gene ends were 4 bases for V and 3 bases for J; bases not matched to a gene: 12. The length of the CDR3 is 17 residues. Germline V lookup: CDR1 SEHNR, CDR2 FQNEAQ (reference sequence). The CDR3: CASSSPGGWGGKNIQYF. As DNA, the CDR3 is TGTGCCAGCAGCTCTCCCGGGGGGTGGGGAGGCAAAAACATTCAGTACTTC.

The chain couples TRBV30 to TRBJ2-7, with D perhaps matching TRBD2 (5 bases). The germline V and J ends were trimmed by 3 bases and 3 bases, with 12 bases remaining between them. Per the germline V gene, CDR1 is GTSNPN and CDR2 is SVGIG (reference sequence). The CDR3 has 13 residues. DNA of the CDR3: TGTGCCTGGAGCCGTGAGGGCCTCTACGAGCAGTACTTC. Its protein is CAWSREGLYEQYF.

The chain has TRBV30 and TRBJ2-1; 9 bases are shared with TRBD2. In germline, CDR1 is GTSNPN, CDR2 SVGIG (reference sequence). CDR3 size: 13 residues. The J segment lost 4 bases and the V segment lost 3 bases, leaving 1 base of the junction unmatched. CDR3 amino acids: CAWRGLAYNEQFF. The CDR3 DNA follows: TGTGCCTGGAGAGGACTAGCGTACAATGAGCAGTTCTTC.

The genes are TRBV15 and TRBJ1-1; 10 positions agree with TRBD1. This CDR3 contains 12 residues. The germline gives CDR1 LNHNV, CDR2 YYDKDF (reference sequence). Trimming removed 11 bases from V and 5 bases from J; junction bases left unmatched: 5. CDR3 loop: CAVRQGATEAFF. The CDR3 DNA is TGTGCCGTTAGACAGGGGGCGACTGAAGCTTTCTTT.